A single TCR beta chain is shown here with its context. Trimming left V 2 bases short and J 5 bases short, with 10 bases between. Per the germline V gene, CDR1 is SGHVS and CDR2 is FQNEAQ. There are 13 residues in the CDR3. These data come from a study of T-cell reconstitution after alpha-beta-depleted transplantation in children. Construction of the TCRbeta library involved unique molecular identifiers. TCRdb itself ran the PCR reads through MiXCR, one entry per CDR3 protein. The sample has around 600,000 distinct CDR3 sequences, over 9.5% seen once. The chain joins TRBV7-8 to TRBJ2-7, with D perhaps TRBD2 (5 bases). The receptor's source is a human donor who donated a stem cell graft to a child with acute myeloid leukemia. Material: PBMCs from the stem cell graft donor, obtained from the stem cell graft. This CDR3 reads CASSLLGSHEQYF. The CDR3 bases are TGTGCCAGCAGCTTATTGGGGAGCCACGAGCAGTACTTC.